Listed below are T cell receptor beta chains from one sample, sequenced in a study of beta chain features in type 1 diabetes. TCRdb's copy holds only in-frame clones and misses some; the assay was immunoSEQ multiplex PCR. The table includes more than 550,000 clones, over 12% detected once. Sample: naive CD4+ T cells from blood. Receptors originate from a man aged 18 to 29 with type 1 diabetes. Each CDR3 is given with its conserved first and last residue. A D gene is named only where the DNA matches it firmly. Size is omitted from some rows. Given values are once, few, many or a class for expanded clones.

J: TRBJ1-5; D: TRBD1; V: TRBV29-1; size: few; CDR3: CSPPGQGSSNQPQHF; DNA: TGCAGCCCCCCGGGACAGGGTTCTAGCAATCAGCCCCAGCATTTT
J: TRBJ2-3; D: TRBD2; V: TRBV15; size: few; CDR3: CATSRARTSGVDTQYF; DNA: TGTGCCACCAGCAGAGCCAGGACTAGCGGGGTGGATACGCAGTATTTT
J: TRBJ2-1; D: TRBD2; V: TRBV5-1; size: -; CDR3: CASSPTSGAYNEQFF; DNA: TGCGCCAGCAGCCCGACTAGCGGAGCTTACAATGAGCAGTTCTTC
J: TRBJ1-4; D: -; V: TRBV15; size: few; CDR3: CATSRGATGEKLFF; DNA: TGTGCCACCAGCAGAGGGGCTACGGGAGAAAAACTGTTTTTT
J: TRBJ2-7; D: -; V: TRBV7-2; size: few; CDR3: CASSSRLRDEQYF; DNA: TGTGCCAGCAGCTCCCGCCTAAGGGACGAGCAGTACTTC
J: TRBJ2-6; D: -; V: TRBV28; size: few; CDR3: CASREGATPGANVLTF; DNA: TGTGCCAGCAGGGAGGGGGCAACTCCTGGGGCCAACGTCCTGACTTTC
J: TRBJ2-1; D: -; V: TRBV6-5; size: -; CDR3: CASSYWGSGVSEQFF; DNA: TGTGCCAGCAGTTACTGGGGTAGCGGAGTCAGTGAGCAGTTCTTC
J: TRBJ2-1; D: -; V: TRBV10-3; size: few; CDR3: CAISEGGLYLNEQFF; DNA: TGTGCCATCAGTGAGGGTGGGCTCTACCTTAATGAGCAGTTCTTC
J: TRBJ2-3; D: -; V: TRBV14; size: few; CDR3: CASSQVGFSTDTQYF; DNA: TGTGCCAGCAGCCAAGTGGGATTTAGCACAGATACGCAGTATTTT
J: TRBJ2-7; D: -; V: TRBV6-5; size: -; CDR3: CASRVTAAYEQYF; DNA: TGTGCCAGCCGGGTAACGGCCGCCTACGAGCAGTACTTC
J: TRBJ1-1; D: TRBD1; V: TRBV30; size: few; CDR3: CAWSARGLTEAFF; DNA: TGTGCCTGGAGTGCCAGGGGGCTCACTGAAGCTTTCTTT
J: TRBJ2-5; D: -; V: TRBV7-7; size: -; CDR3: CASSPTGVGTQYF; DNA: TGTGCTAGCAGCCCCACGGGAGTTGGGACCCAGTACTTC
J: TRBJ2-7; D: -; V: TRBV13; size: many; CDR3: CASSPQTEQYF; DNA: TGTGCCAGCAGCCCGCAGACCGAGCAGTACTTC
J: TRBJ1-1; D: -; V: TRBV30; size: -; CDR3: CAWSVPREAFF; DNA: TGTGCCTGGAGTGTACCCCGGGAAGCTTTCTTT
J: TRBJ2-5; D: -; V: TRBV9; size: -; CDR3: CASSARGGYQETQYF; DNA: TGTGCCAGCAGCGCAAGAGGGGGGTACCAAGAGACCCAGTACTTC
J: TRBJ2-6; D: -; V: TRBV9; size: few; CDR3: CASSVEVGIVPGANVLTF; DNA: TGTGCCAGCAGCGTAGAGGTAGGGATCGTCCCTGGGGCCAACGTCCTGACTTTC
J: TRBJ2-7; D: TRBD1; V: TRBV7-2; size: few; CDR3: CASSFSGTGITPYEQYF; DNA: TGTGCCAGCAGCTTCTCCGGGACAGGGATAACCCCCTACGAGCAGTACTTC
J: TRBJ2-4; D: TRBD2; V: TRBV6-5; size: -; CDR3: CASSPSSGGNIQYF; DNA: TGTGCCAGCAGCCCATCTAGCGGTGGGAACATTCAGTACTTC
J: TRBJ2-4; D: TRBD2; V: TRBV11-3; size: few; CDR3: CASSSGTTHIQYF; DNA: TGTGCCAGCAGCTCCGGGACTACACACATTCAGTACTTC
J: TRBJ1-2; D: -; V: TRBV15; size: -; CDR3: CATSRGVASRYGYTF; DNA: TGTGCCACCAGCAGAGGGGTAGCTAGTCGTTATGGCTACACCTTC
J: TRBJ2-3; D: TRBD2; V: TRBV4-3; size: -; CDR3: CATQGASGRPTDTQYF; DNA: TGCGCCACGCAGGGTGCTAGCGGGAGGCCTACAGATACGCAGTATTTT
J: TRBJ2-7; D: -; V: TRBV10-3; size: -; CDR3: CAIGTYAYEQYF; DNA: TGTGCCATCGGGACGTACGCCTACGAGCAGTACTTC
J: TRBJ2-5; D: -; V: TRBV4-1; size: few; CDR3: CASSRLVGVETQYF; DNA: TGCGCCAGCAGTCGACTAGTAGGCGTTGAGACCCAGTACTTC
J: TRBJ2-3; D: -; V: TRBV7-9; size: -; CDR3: CASSSASGGGTQYF; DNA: TGTGCCAGCAGCTCCGCTAGCGGAGGGGGCACGCAGTATTTT
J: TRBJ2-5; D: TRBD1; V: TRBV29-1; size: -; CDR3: CSVSGQGQETQYF; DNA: TGCAGCGTTTCAGGACAGGGCCAAGAGACCCAGTACTTC
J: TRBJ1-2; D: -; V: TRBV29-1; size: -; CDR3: CSVSLGGPTYGYTF; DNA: TGCAGCGTTTCCCTTGGGGGCCCTACATATGGCTACACCTTC
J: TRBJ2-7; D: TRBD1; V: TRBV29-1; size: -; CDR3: CSVGGQGLSYEQYF; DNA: TGCAGCGTTGGAGGACAGGGCCTCTCCTACGAGCAGTACTTC
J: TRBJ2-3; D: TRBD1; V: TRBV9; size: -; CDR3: CASGDRGPDTQYF; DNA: TGTGCCAGCGGGGACAGGGGCCCAGATACGCAGTATTTT
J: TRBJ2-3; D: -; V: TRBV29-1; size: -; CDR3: CSVEGPLTDTQYF; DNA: TGCAGCGTTGAGGGGCCCCTGACGGATACGCAGTATTTT
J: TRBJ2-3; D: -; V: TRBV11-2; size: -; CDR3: CASSSITVGTDTQYF; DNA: TGTGCCAGCAGCTCGATAACCGTCGGCACAGATACGCAGTATTTT
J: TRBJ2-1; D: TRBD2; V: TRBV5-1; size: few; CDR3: CASSPQGLAGGNEQFF; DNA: TGCGCCAGCAGCCCCCAGGGACTAGCGGGGGGCAATGAGCAGTTCTTC
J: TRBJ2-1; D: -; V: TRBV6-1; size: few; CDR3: CASSVISDYNEQFF; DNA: TGTGCCAGCAGTGTCATTTCCGATTACAATGAGCAGTTCTTC
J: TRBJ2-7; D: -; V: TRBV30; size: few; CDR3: CAWSVGGIYEQYF; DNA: TGTGCCTGGAGTGTAGGCGGAATCTACGAGCAGTACTTC
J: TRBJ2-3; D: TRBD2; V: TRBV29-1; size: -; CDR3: CSVEGGRVSDTQYF; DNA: TGCAGCGTCGAAGGAGGGAGGGTTTCAGATACGCAGTATTTT
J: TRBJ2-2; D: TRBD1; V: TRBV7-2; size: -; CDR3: CASTSLQGIGELFF; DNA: TGTGCCAGCACCTCATTACAGGGGATCGGGGAGCTGTTTTTT
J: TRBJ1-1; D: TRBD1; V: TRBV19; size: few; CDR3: CASSRQGGTEAFF; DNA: TGTGCCAGTAGTCGACAGGGGGGCACTGAAGCTTTCTTT
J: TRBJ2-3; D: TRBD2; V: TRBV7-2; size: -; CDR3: CASSEAPLAGGYTDTQYF; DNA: TGTGCCAGCAGCGAAGCTCCCCTAGCGGGGGGCTACACAGATACGCAGTATTTT
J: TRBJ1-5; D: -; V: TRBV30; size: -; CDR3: CAWSVLGGVGQPQHF; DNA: TGTGCCTGGAGTGTACTCGGGGGGGTTGGTCAGCCCCAGCATTTT
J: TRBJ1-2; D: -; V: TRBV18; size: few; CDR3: CASSPGDGGYGYTF; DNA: TGTGCCAGCTCACCAGGAGACGGGGGCTATGGCTACACCTTC
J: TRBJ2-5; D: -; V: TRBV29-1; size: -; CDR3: CSGMSRTVETQYF; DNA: TGCAGCGGCATGAGCCGGACGGTGGAGACCCAGTACTTC
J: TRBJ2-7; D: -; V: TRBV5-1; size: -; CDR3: CASSFRGYEQYF; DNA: TGCGCCAGCAGCTTCAGGGGTTACGAGCAGTACTTC
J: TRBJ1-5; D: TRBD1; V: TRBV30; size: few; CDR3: CAWSDRGRLGSNQPQHF; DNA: TGTGCCTGGAGCGACAGGGGGCGCTTAGGAAGCAATCAGCCCCAGCATTTT
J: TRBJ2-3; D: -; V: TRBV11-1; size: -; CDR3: CASSPTWKEADTQYF; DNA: TGTGCCAGCAGCCCCACATGGAAAGAGGCAGATACGCAGTATTTT
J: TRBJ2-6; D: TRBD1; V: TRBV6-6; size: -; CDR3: CASKETGHSGANVLTF; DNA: TGTGCCAGCAAGGAGACAGGGCACAGTGGGGCCAACGTCCTGACTTTC
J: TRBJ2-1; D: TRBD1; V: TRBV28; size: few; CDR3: CASSFPTGTGPYNEQFF; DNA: TGTGCCAGCAGTTTCCCGACCGGGACAGGGCCCTACAATGAGCAGTTCTTC
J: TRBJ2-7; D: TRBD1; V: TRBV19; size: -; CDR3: CASSAGTGPLPYEQYF; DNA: TGTGCCAGTAGTGCCGGGACAGGGCCCTTGCCCTACGAGCAGTACTTC